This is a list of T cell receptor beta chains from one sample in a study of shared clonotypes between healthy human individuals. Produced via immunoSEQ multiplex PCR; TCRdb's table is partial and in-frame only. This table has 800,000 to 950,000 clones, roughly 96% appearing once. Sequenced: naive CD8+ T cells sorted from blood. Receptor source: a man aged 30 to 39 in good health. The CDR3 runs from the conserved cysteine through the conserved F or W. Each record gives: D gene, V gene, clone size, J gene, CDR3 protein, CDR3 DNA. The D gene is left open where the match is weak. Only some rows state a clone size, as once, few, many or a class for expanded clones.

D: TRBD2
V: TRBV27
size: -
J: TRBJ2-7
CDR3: CASSKTSGRANSYEQYF
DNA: TGTGCCAGCAGTAAGACTAGCGGGAGGGCCAACTCCTACGAGCAGTACTTC

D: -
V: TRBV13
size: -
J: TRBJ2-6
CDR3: CASSLSSLGANVLTF
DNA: TGTGCCAGCAGCTTATCTAGCCTTGGGGCCAACGTCCTGACTTTC

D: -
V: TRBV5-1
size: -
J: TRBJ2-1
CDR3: CASRQMTQGNEQFF
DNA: TGCGCCAGCAGACAAATGACTCAGGGTAATGAGCAGTTCTTC

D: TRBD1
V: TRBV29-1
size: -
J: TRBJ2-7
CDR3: CSVGDRGSSYEQYF
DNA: TGCAGCGTTGGGGACAGGGGGAGCTCCTACGAGCAGTACTTC

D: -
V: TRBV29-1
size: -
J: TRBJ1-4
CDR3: CSVLSGPNEKLFF
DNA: TGCAGCGTTTTGTCAGGGCCGAATGAAAAACTGTTTTTT

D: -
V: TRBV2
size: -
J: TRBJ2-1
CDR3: CASSETGRPFF
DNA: TGTGCCAGCAGTGAAACGGGGAGACCGTTCTTC

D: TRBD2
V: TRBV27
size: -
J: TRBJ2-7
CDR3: CASSLAGAYEQYF
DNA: TGTGCCAGCAGTCTAGCGGGAGCCTACGAGCAGTACTTC

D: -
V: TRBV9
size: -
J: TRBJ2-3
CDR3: CASSVAGTTDTQYF
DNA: TGTGCCAGCAGCGTCGCAGGGACCACAGATACGCAGTATTTT

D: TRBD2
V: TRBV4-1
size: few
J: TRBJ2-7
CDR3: CASSQDAPGGYYEQYF
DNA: TGCGCCAGCAGCCAAGATGCCCCGGGGGGTTACTACGAGCAGTACTTC

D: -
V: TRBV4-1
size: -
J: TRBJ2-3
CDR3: CASSQDLVSPYTDTQYF
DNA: TGCGCCAGCAGCCAAGATCTGGTTAGCCCATACACAGATACGCAGTATTTT

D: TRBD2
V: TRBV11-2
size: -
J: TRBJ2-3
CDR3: CASSFLAGDPDTQYF
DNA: TGTGCCAGCAGCTTTCTAGCGGGAGACCCAGATACGCAGTATTTT

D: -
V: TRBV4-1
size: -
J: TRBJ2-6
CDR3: CASSQEEGVGANVLTF
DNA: TGCGCCAGCAGCCAAGAAGAGGGGGTTGGGGCCAACGTCCTGACTTTC

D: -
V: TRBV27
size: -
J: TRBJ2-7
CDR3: CASSLLGTHPEYGQYF
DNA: TGTGCCAGCAGTTTATTAGGGACCCACCCTGAGTATGGGCAGTACTTC

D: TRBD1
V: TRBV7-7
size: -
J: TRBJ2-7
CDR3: CASSSGQGAGYEQYF
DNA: TGTGCTAGCAGCTCCGGACAGGGGGCCGGATACGAGCAGTACTTC

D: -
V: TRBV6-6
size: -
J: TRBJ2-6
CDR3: CASSYLRGGANVLTF
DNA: TGTGCCAGCAGTTACCTCAGGGGTGGGGCCAACGTCCTGACTTTC

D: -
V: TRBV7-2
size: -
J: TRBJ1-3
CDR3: CASSLLGGLGLSGNTIYF
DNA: TGTGCCAGCAGCTTATTGGGGGGATTGGGACTTTCTGGAAACACCATATATTTT

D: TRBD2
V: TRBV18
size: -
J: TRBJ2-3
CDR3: CASSPEREGLSDTQYF
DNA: TGTGCCAGCTCACCAGAGCGGGAGGGCCTTTCAGATACGCAGTATTTT

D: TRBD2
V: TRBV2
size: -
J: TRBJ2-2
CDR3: CARTVGLQNTGELFF
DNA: TGTGCCAGAACCGTGGGACTACAGAACACCGGGGAGCTGTTTTTT

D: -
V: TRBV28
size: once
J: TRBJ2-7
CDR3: CASSLLAGPDGSYEQYF
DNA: TGTGCCAGCAGTTTATTGGCAGGCCCAGATGGGTCCTACGAGCAGTACTTC

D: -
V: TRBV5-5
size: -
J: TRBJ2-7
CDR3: CASRPSVSYEQYF
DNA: TGTGCCAGCAGACCGAGTGTTTCCTACGAGCAGTACTTC

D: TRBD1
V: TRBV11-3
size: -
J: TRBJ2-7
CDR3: CASSSPGTGGVYEQYF
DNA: TGTGCCAGCAGCTCCCCCGGGACAGGGGGAGTCTACGAGCAGTACTTC

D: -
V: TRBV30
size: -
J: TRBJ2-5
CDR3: CAWSTLAETQYF
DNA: TGTGCCTGGAGTACTCTAGCCGAGACCCAGTACTTC

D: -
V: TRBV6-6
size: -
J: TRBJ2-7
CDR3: CASSNGRYEQYF
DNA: TGTGCCAGCAGTAACGGCAGGTACGAGCAGTACTTC

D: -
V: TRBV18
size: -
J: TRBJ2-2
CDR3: CASSPPRGEMGTGELFF
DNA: TGTGCCAGCTCACCACCTCGTGGAGAGATGGGTACCGGGGAGCTGTTTTTT

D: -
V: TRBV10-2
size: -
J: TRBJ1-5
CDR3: CASSGTEGNQPQHF
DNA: TGCGCCAGCAGCGGGACGGAGGGGAATCAGCCCCAGCATTTT

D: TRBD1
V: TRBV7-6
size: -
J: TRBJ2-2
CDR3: CASSLGDRGSGELFF
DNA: TGTGCCAGCAGCTTAGGGGACAGGGGGTCCGGGGAGCTGTTTTTT

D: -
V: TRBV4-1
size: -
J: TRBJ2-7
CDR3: CASSQQLTYEQYF
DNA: TGCGCCAGCAGCCAACAACTAACCTACGAGCAGTACTTC

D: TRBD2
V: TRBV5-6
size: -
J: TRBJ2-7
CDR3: CASSFGLAGERPVYEQYF
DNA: TGTGCCAGCAGCTTCGGACTAGCGGGAGAGCGGCCGGTCTACGAGCAGTACTTC

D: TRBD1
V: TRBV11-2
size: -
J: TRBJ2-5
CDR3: CASSSIRQGPETQYF
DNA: TGTGCCAGCAGCTCGATACGACAGGGACCAGAGACCCAGTACTTC

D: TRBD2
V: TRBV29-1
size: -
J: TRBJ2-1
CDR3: CSVEREAPYNEQFF
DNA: TGCAGCGTTGAGCGGGAGGCTCCTTACAATGAGCAGTTCTTC

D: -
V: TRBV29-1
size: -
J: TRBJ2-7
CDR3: CSVVQGLSYEQYF
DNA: TGCAGCGTTGTCCAGGGTCTCTCCTACGAGCAGTACTTC

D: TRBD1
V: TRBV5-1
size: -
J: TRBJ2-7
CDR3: CASSRLAGQVSYEQYF
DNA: TGCGCCAGCAGCCGCTTAGCTGGACAGGTGTCCTACGAGCAGTACTTC

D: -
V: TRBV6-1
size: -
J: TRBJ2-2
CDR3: CASSVLGPGGELFF
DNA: TGTGCCAGCAGTGTATTGGGCCCAGGTGGGGAGCTGTTTTTT

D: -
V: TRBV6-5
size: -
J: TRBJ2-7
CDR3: CASSPDTSYEQYF
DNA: TGTGCCAGCAGTCCGGACACCTCCTACGAGCAGTACTTC

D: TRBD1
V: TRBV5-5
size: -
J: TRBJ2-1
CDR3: CASSRTQGANEQFF
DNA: TGTGCCAGCAGCCGAACGCAGGGGGCGAATGAGCAGTTCTTC

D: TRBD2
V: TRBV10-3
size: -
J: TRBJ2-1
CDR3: CAIRDPGGGEYNEQFF
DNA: TGTGCCATCAGGGACCCGGGCGGGGGGGAATACAATGAGCAGTTCTTC

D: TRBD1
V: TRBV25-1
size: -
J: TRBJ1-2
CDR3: CASSGTGDGYTF
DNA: TGTGCCAGCAGTGGGACAGGGGATGGCTACACCTTC

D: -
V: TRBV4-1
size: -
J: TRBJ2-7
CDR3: CASSQDGPNGNEQYF
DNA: TGCGCCAGCAGCCAAGACGGGCCGAATGGGAACGAGCAGTACTTC

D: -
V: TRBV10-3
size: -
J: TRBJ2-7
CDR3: CAISESKKAELGYEQYF
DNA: TGTGCCATCAGTGAGTCGAAAAAAGCGGAACTGGGCTACGAGCAGTACTTC

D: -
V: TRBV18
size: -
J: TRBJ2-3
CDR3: CASSPRQMDTDTQYF
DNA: TGTGCCAGCTCACCGCGACAGATGGACACAGATACGCAGTATTTT

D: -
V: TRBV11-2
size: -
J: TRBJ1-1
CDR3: CASSSVGSAAFF
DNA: TGTGCCAGCAGCTCCGTGGGGTCCGCAGCTTTCTTT

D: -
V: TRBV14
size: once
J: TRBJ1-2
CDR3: CASSQYRTGYTF
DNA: TGTGCCAGCAGCCAGTACAGGACCGGCTACACCTTC

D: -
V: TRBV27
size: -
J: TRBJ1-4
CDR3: CASSPKWGTNEKLFF
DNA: TGTGCCAGCAGTCCTAAATGGGGGACTAATGAAAAACTGTTTTTT

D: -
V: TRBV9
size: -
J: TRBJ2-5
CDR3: CASSVERIRTQETQYF
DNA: TGTGCCAGCAGCGTCGAGCGAATTCGCACCCAAGAGACCCAGTACTTC

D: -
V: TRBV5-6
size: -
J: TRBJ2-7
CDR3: CASSFGQPSYEQYF
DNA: TGTGCCAGCAGCTTCGGACAGCCCTCCTACGAGCAGTACTTC

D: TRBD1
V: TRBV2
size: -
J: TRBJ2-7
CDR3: CAIRDSESYEQYF
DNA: TGTGCTATCCGGGACAGCGAGTCCTACGAGCAGTACTTC